The T cell receptor (beta chain) described here comes from a study of cytomegalovirus exposure and HLA in healthy donors. The PCR contained 60 Vbeta and 13 Jbeta primers. Profiling relied on immunoSEQ multiplex PCR, and the TCRdb table lists in-frame clones only, not all of them. The sample has about 100,000 clones; about 9.4% are singletons. V was shortened by 1 base and J by 4 bases, with 7 bases between the two germline ends. CDR1 and CDR2 from the germline V gene are SNHLY and FYNNEI. The CDR3 has 13 amino acids. General observations from the study: Analysis performed later showed TCR beta chains linked to HLA being more clonally expanded than equally common others. Immune exposure information available was restricted to CMV serostatus. Within a later analysis, the majority of CMV-associated TCR beta chains appeared HLA-restricted.

This clone appeared a single time. Its antigen remains unidentified. The sequencing input was PBMCs. The clonotype was recovered from a man aged 40-50 years in good health and CMV-seropositive. The chain uses TRBV2 and TRBJ1-1; no definite D call. The CDR3 DNA is TGTGCCAGCAGTGAAGTGTCCATCACTGAAGCTTTCTTT. It codes for CASSEVSITEAFF.